These 8 T cell receptor beta chains originate from one sample sequenced in a study of blood T cell repertoires in COVID-19. Profiled with immunoSEQ multiplex PCR; TCRdb holds only in-frame clones, not every one. The table includes 150,000 to 200,000 clones, 85% to 95% detected once. The sample was peripheral blood. These receptors were collected from a woman aged 55-75 years with COVID-19, enrolled during active disease.

The chain uses TRBV19 and TRBJ1-2; 7 bases agree with TRBD1. This CDR3 has 14 residues. CDR1 LNHDA and CDR2 SQIVND come from the germline V gene (reference sequence). Trimming removed 4 bases from V and 8 bases from J; junction bases left unmatched: 10. CDR3 nucleotides: TGTGCCAGTAGTAGCTACAGGGGTATTTTAGGCTACACCTTC. Its protein product is CASSSYRGILGYTF.

This chain joins TRBV27 and TRBJ2-7; D gene unclear. The CDR3 runs to 14 residues. Germline V lookup: CDR1 MNHEY, CDR2 SMNVEV (reference sequence). Deletions cut 2 bases from V and 2 bases from J, with 10 bases between. CDR3 protein: CASSLKSSAYEQYF. DNA of the CDR3: TGTGCCAGCAGTTTAAAATCGAGCGCCTACGAGCAGTACTTC.

The gene calls are TRBV6-1 and TRBJ1-3, with D hard to call. The CDR3 consists of 14 residues. V dropped 2 bases and J dropped 4 bases, with 9 bases sitting between them. Germline-derived CDR1 and CDR2 are MNHNS and SASEGT. This CDR3 is CASSESQAGNTIYF. Here the CDR3 DNA reads TGTGCCAGCAGTGAATCCCAAGCAGGAAACACCATATATTTT.

The chain links TRBV5-1 to TRBJ2-5, with 13 bases fitting TRBD2. V lost 4 bases to trimming and J lost 1 base; unmatched junction nucleotides: 4. Germline V gene lookup returns CDR1 SGHRS and CDR2 YFSETQ. The CDR3 extends over 16 amino acids. The CDR3 here is CASSPGLAGTQETQYF. CDR3 DNA sequence: TGCGCCAGCAGCCCGGGACTAGCGGGGACCCAAGAGACCCAGTACTTC.

This chain links TRBV19 with TRBJ2-5; no reliable D call. The CDR3 runs to 16 residues. Per germline, CDR1 LNHDA and CDR2 SQIVND (reference sequence). The V end lost 3 bases, the J end lost 2 bases, and 16 bases lay between the germline ends. CDR3 loop: CASSISPLSIQETQYF. In DNA form, the CDR3 reads TGTGCCAGTAGTATCTCCCCTCTTAGTATACAAGAGACCCAGTACTTC.

This chain links TRBV6-5 with TRBJ1-4, with D tentatively TRBD1 (6 bases). This CDR3 has 14 residues. Germline V lookup: CDR1 MNHEY, CDR2 SVGAGI. V was clipped by 4 bases and J by 5 bases, with 11 bases between them. The CDR3: CASSWRQANEKLFF. The CDR3 DNA reads as TGTGCCAGCAGTTGGCGACAGGCCAATGAAAAACTGTTTTTT.

CDR3 bases: TGTGCTAGTGGTTTGGTTCCCGGGACAGGGGTTCATGAGCAGTTCTTC. It encodes CASGLVPGTGVHEQFF. This rearrangement joins TRBV12-5 to TRBJ2-1; 10 positions match TRBD1. Trimming at V came to 0 bases and at J to 8 bases, leaving 7 bases not matched to a gene. CDR3 length: 16 residues. Germline V gene sequence: CDR1 LGHNT, CDR2 FRNRAP.

The chain carries TRBV7-7 and TRBJ2-2, with TRBD2 as a possible D gene (5 bases). Germline V lookup: CDR1 SSHAT, CDR2 FNYEAQ (reference sequence). This CDR3 is built from 12 residues. DNA for the CDR3: TGTGCAAAGCGGATGAACACCGGGGAGCTGTTTTTT. This gives the protein CAKRMNTGELFF.